This record looks at one T cell receptor (beta chain) sequence and its context. The ends were cut back, 0 bases at V and 1 base at J, with 7 bases in the middle. The germline V gene has CDR1 SGHRS and CDR2 YFSETQ. The CDR3 has 14 residues. This sample is drawn from a study of blood T cell repertoires in COVID-19. Study-level background: The United States, Italy and Spain provided the acute and convalescent COVID-19 samples. T cells, B-cell-depleted T cells, or PBMCs provided the cDNA or gDNA that served as material.

Per the original methods: Estimates of nucleated cell counts were drawn from the amplification of reference gene primers. Using immunoSEQ multiplex PCR, the repertoire was profiled, and TCRdb retains in-frame clones only, with some absent. Clone size and V and J calls were adopted from that table, with D and trimming inferred from the DNA. The sample gives some 240,000 clones, 65% to 85% of which show up once; less than 2% is in the top ten. The V gene is TRBV5-1, the J gene TRBJ1-1; D is unclear. The receptor was isolated from a woman between 40 and 50 years old who had recovered from COVID-19. The sequencing input was peripheral blood. The CDR3 sequence is CASSLAKQNTEAFF. DNA of the CDR3: TGCGCCAGCAGCTTGGCCAAACAGAACACTGAAGCTTTCTTT. The full variable domain, its missing parts supplied by reference TRBV5-1 and TRBJ1-1, is KAGVTQTPRYLIKTRGQQVTLSCSPISGHRSVSWYQQTPGQGLQFLFEYFSETQRNKGNFPGRFSGRQFSNSRSEMNVSTLELGDSALYLCASSLAKQNTEAFFGQGTRLTVV.